The source of this T cell receptor beta chain is a study of T cells in Graves' hyperthyroidism and ophthalmopathy. About the research overall: Specimen type is peripheral blood, collected at initial diagnosis prior to any treatment. Study findings and constraints: Expanded thyroid clonotypes (above 0.001) were mostly also found in blood. It was a median approximately six months before onset that the model predicted ophthalmopathy.

Lactation, pregnancy, other autoimmune disease or uncontrolled infection excluded patients. CDR1 is MNHGY and CDR2 is SAAAGT in the germline V gene. The CDR3 is 14 residues long. V lost 4 bases to trimming and J lost 5 bases, with 14 bases between them. As regards this clonotype: The antigen remains undetermined.

RNA transcripts provided the source from which TCR beta CDR3 regions were amplified. A set of HTBI primers served as the primers for a first-round RT-PCR of the TCR CDR3. TCRdb called the multiplex PCR reads again in MiXCR, with one record for every CDR3 protein. The sample carries approximately 690,000 distinct CDR3 sequences, about a fifth recorded once. Sequencing used blood. The V call is TRBV6-8, the J call TRBJ1-1; D is unclear. The sequence was obtained from a young man with Graves' ophthalmopathy. CDR3 sequence reads: CASSSRTVRTEAFF. CDR3 nucleotide sequence: TGTGCCAGCAGTTCACGGACGGTGAGGACTGAAGCTTTCTTT.